This entry features one T cell receptor (beta chain) sequence. Its antigen is unidentified. The data derive from a study of T cell clonotyping in hematopoietic cell transplantation. Generated by immunoSEQ multiplex PCR, the TCRdb table keeps only in-frame clones and is missing some. In the table there are about 9,600 clones, 75% to 85% of which are singletons. Whole-study findings and limits: CD4 and CD8 repertoire contributions could not be separated without sorting. Broader posttransplant TCR repertoire diversity was predicted by graft donor and pretransplant recipient Inverse Simpson Index values.

The junction had 5 bases not matched to a gene; V was cut back by 4 bases and J by 6 bases. The CDR3 length is 15 residues. V gene TRBV5-3 combines with J gene TRBJ2-5, with 14 positions matching TRBD2. TRBV5-3 is annotated as an ORF whose role is uncertain. The sample in question was PBMCs, obtained 30 days after allogeneic stem cell transplant. The source is a female patient between 35 and 55 years old who had an allogeneic stem cell transplant from a related donor, so T cells may come from the graft donor. Some clones in this sample may be carry-over from other donors' samples. For the CDR3, the DNA is TGTGCCAGAAGCCCAGGGACTAGCGGGAGTAAGACCCAGTACTTC. Its protein product is CARSPGTSGSKTQYF.